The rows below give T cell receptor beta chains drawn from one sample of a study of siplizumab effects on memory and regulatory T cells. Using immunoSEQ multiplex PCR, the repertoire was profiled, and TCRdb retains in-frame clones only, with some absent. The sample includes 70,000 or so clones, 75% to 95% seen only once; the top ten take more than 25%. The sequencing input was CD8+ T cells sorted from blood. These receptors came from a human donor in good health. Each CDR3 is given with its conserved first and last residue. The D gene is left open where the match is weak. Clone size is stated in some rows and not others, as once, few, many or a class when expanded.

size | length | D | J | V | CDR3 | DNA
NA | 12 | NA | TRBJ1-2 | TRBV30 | CAWNLGSSGYTF | TGTGCCTGGAACTTAGGGAGCAGTGGCTACACCTTC
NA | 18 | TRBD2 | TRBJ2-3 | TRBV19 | CASSMYLGLAGGTDTQYF | TGTGCCAGTAGTATGTATCTGGGACTAGCGGGGGGCACAGATACGCAGTATTTT
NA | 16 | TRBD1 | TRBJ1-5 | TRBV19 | CASSTGTGLPGLAQHF | TGTGCCAGTAGTACCGGGACAGGCCTCCCGGGGTTGGCCCAGCATTTT
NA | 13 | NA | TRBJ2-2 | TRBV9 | CASSPSNTGELFF | TGTGCCAGCAGCCCTTCTAACACCGGGGAGCTGTTTTTT
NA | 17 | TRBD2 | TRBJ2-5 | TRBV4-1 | CASSQAGGLAGEETQYF | TGCGCCAGCAGCCAAGCGGGAGGACTAGCGGGGGAGGAGACCCAGTACTTC
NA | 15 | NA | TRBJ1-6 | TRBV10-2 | CASSELSGGGSPLHF | TGCGCCAGCAGTGAGCTCTCTGGGGGCGGCTCACCCCTCCACTTT
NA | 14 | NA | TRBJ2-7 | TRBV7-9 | CASSPSTVSYEQYF | TGTGCCAGCAGCCCGTCCACAGTCTCCTACGAGCAGTACTTC
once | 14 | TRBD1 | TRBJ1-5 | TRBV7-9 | CASSHDRGMEPQHF | TGTGCCAGCAGCCACGACAGGGGGATGGAGCCCCAGCATTTT
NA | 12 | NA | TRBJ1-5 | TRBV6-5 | CASSTSNQPQHF | TGTGCCAGCAGTACTAGTAATCAGCCCCAGCATTTT
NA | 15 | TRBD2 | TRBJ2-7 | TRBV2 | CASSAGLVAPGEQYF | TGTGCCAGCAGCGCGGGACTAGTCGCACCGGGCGAGCAGTACTTC
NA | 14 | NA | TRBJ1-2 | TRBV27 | CASSFAGANYGYTF | TGTGCCAGCAGTTTCGCAGGGGCTAACTATGGCTACACCTTC
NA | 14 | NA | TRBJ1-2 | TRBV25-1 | CASSEWGGGYGYTF | TGTGCCAGCAGTGAATGGGGAGGGGGCTATGGCTACACCTTC
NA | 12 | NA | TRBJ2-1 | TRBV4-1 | CASSQDANEQFF | TGCGCCAGCAGCCAAGATGCCAATGAGCAGTTCTTC
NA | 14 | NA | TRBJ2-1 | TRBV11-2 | CASSWGSSYNEQFF | TGTGCCAGCAGCTGGGGTAGCTCCTACAATGAGCAGTTCTTC
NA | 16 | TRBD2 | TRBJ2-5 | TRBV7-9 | CASSLPAGGVQETQYF | TGTGCCAGCAGCTTGCCAGCGGGAGGGGTCCAAGAGACCCAGTACTTC
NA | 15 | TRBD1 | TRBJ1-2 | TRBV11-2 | CASSLSGQANYGYTF | TGTGCCAGCAGCCTGTCGGGACAGGCTAACTATGGCTACACCTTC
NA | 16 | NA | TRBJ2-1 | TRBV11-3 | CASSNRGDSSYNEQFF | TGTGCCAGCAGCAATCGAGGGGATAGCTCCTACAATGAGCAGTTCTTC
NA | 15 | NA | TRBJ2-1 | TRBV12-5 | CASGLVYVSGYEQFF | TGTGCTAGTGGTTTGGTATATGTTAGCGGATATGAGCAGTTCTTC
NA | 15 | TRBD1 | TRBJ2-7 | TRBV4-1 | CASSRPWGQNYEQYF | TGCGCCAGCAGCCGACCCTGGGGACAGAACTACGAGCAGTACTTC
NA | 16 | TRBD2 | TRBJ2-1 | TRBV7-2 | CASSLQPSGDYNEQFF | TGTGCCAGCAGCCTTCAGCCTAGCGGGGACTACAATGAGCAGTTCTTC
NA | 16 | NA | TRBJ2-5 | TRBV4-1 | CASSQVAQPSLVGQYF | TGCGCCAGCAGCCAAGTAGCACAGCCAAGCCTAGTGGGCCAGTACTTC
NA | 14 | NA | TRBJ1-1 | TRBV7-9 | CASSLERIGTEAFF | TGTGCCAGCAGCTTAGAAAGGATAGGCACTGAAGCTTTCTTT
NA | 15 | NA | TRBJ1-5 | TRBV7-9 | CASSLGGGGNQPQHF | TGTGCCAGCAGCTTAGGGGGTGGAGGCAATCAGCCCCAGCATTTT
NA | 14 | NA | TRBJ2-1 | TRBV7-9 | CASSLGGPSNEQFF | TGTGCCAGCAGCTTAGGGGGGCCTTCTAATGAGCAGTTCTTC
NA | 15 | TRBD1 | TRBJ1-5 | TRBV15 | CATSGGQGLNQPQHF | TGTGCCACCAGCGGCGGACAGGGGCTCAATCAGCCCCAGCATTTT
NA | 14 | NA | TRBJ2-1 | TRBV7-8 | CASSFSPAVHEQFF | TGTGCCAGCAGCTTTTCTCCCGCCGTCCATGAGCAGTTCTTC
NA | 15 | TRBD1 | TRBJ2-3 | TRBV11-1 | CASGSDRGPTDTQYF | TGTGCCAGCGGGTCCGACAGGGGGCCCACGGATACGCAGTATTTT
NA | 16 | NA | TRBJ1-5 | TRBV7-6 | CASSLPPGPSNQPQHF | TGTGCCAGCAGCTTACCTCCGGGACCGTCGAATCAGCCCCAGCATTTT
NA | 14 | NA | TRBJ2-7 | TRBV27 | CASSSSGNSYEQYF | TGTGCCAGCTCCTCCTCAGGTAACTCCTACGAGCAGTACTTC
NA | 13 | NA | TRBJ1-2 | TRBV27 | CATAIGVDYGYTF | TGTGCCACCGCGATCGGGGTTGACTATGGCTACACCTTC
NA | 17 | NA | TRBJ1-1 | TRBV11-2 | CASSSMLVDRPNTEAFF | TGTGCCAGCAGCTCCATGTTGGTCGACAGACCGAACACTGAAGCTTTCTTT
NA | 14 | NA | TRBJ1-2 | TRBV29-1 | CSTEGLPDRYGYTF | TGCAGCACCGAGGGGCTGCCCGATCGCTATGGCTACACCTTC
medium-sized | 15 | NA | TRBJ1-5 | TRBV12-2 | CASRLVGGLNQPQHF | TGTGCAAGTCGCTTAGTTGGAGGCTTAAATCAGCCCCAGCATTTT
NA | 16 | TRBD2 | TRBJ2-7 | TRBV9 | CASSVDVGAGAYEQYF | TGTGCCAGCAGCGTAGACGTCGGGGCGGGAGCCTACGAGCAGTACTTC
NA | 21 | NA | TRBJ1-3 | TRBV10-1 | CASSDSRDSREGRSSGNTIYF | TGCGCCAGCAGTGATTCCCGGGACTCACGTGAGGGAAGGAGCTCTGGAAACACCATATATTTT
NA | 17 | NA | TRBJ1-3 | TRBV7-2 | CASSPLFEGPSGNTIYF | TGTGCCAGCAGCCCCCTGTTTGAGGGGCCCTCTGGAAACACCATATATTTT
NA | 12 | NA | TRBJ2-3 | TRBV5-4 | CASSLGDDTQYF | TGTGCCAGCAGCTTGGGGGATGATACGCAGTATTTT
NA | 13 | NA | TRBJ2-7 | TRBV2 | CGSKSGLSYEQYF | TGTGGAAGCAAAAGCGGGCTCTCCTACGAGCAGTACTTC
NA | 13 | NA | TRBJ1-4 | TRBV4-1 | CASSQETFEKLFF | TGCGCCAGCAGCCAAGAGACTTTTGAAAAACTGTTTTTT
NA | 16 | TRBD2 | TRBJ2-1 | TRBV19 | CASSALAGVFYNEQFF | TGTGCCAGTAGCGCACTAGCGGGAGTCTTCTACAATGAGCAGTTCTTC
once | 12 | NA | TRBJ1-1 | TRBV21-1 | CASIESNTEAFF | TGTGCCAGCATAGAGTCTAACACTGAAGCTTTCTTT
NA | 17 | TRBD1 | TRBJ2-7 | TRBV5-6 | CASSKGTVRYISYEQYF | TGTGCCAGCAGCAAGGGGACAGTTCGATATATTTCCTACGAGCAGTACTTC
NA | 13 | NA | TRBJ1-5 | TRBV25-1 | CASSLVSNQPQHF | TGTGCCAGCAGTCTTGTTAGCAATCAGCCCCAGCATTTT
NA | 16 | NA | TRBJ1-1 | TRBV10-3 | CAISEWIGSMNTEAFF | TGTGCCATCAGTGAGTGGATCGGTAGCATGAACACTGAAGCTTTCTTT
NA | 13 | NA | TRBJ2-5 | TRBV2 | CASSPVRIETQYF | TGTGCCAGCAGCCCGGTAAGGATAGAGACCCAGTACTTC
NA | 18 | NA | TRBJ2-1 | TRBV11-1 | CASSSTGSASYAYNEQFF | TGTGCCAGCAGCTCCACCGGAAGCGCATCATACGCCTACAATGAGCAGTTCTTC
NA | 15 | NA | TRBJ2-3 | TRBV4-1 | CASSGRDLYTDTQYF | TGCGCCAGCAGCGGCCGGGACTTGTACACAGATACGCAGTATTTT
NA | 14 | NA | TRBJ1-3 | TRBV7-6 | CASTSDDSGNTIYF | TGTGCCAGCACCTCAGATGATTCTGGAAACACCATATATTTT
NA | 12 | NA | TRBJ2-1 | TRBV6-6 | CASSYREWEQFF | TGTGCCAGCAGTTACAGGGAGTGGGAGCAGTTCTTC
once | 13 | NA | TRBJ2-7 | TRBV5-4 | CASSLATSYEQYF | TGTGCCAGCAGCTTGGCCACCTCCTACGAGCAGTACTTC
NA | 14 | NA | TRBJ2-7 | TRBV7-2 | CASSFLAPAYEQYF | TGTGCCAGCAGCTTCCTCGCCCCCGCCTACGAGCAGTACTTC
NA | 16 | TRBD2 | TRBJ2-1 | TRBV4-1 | CASRSSGGGSYNEQFF | TGCGCCAGCAGATCAAGCGGGGGAGGCTCCTACAATGAGCAGTTCTTC
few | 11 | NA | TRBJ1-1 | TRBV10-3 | CAINEGAEAFF | TGTGCCATCAATGAGGGTGCTGAAGCTTTCTTT
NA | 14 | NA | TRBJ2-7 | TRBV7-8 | CASSSGVGFYEQYF | TGTGCCAGCAGCTCTGGTGTGGGTTTTTACGAGCAGTACTTC